The 21 T cell receptor beta chains in this list originate from one sample, sequenced in a study of control samples from healthy donors and cancer patients. Sequencing was performed with immunoSEQ multiplex PCR; in TCRdb, only in-frame clones are kept and a portion is missing. The table records 100,000 to 150,000 clones, around 93% of them present only once. Sequenced input: blood. All receptors come from a man aged 18 to 35 in good health.

The rearrangement uses TRBV6-5 and TRBJ2-4, with 7 bases aligning to TRBD2. Germline trimming cut 7 bases from V and 0 bases from J; bases unmatched to any gene: 6. There are 15 residues in the CDR3. Germline V gene lookup returns CDR1 MNHEY and CDR2 SVGAGI. CDR3 coding DNA: TGTGCCAGCAATGGGGGACTACTAGCCAAAAACATTCAGTACTTC. Encoded protein: CASNGGLLAKNIQYF.

This clone appeared once. V usage is TRBV6-1 and J usage is TRBJ1-1; 12 nucleotides match TRBD1. Germline values: CDR1 MNHNS, CDR2 SASEGT. V lost 3 bases to trimming and J lost 1 base; unmatched junction nucleotides: 6. The CDR3 loop spans 17 amino acids. The CDR3 here is CASSEGDRGQKNTEAFF. In DNA form, the CDR3 reads TGTGCCAGCAGTGAGGGGGACAGGGGGCAAAAGAACACTGAAGCTTTCTTT.

The chain combines TRBV7-3 with TRBJ2-1, with a possible D match to TRBD2 (5 bases). The ends were cut back, 1 base at V and 10 bases at J, with 11 bases in the middle. CDR3 length: 13 amino acids. Per the germline V gene, CDR1 is SGHTA and CDR2 is FQGTGA. The CDR3 DNA is TGTGCCAGCAGCTTAATGGCGGGCGTGGAGCAGTTCTTC. It translates to CASSLMAGVEQFF.

This clone showed up just once. The same CDR3 is also encoded by other DNA sequences in this sample. V and J are TRBV7-9 and TRBJ1-3, with D maybe TRBD1 (5 bases). The V gene lost 0 bases and the J gene lost 4 bases, with 7 bases spanning the gap. The CDR3 loop spans 14 amino acids. Per germline, CDR1 SEHNR and CDR2 FQNEAQ (reference sequence). CDR3 residues: CASSLAGVGNTIYF. In nucleotides, the CDR3 is TGTGCCAGCAGCTTAGCAGGGGTCGGAAACACCATATATTTT.

This sequence joins TRBV29-1 and TRBJ1-1; D remains ambiguous. Trimming took 1 base from V and 1 from J, leaving 7 bases between them. This CDR3 is built from 13 residues. Germline loops: CDR1 SQVTM, CDR2 ANQGSEA. The CDR3, as DNA: TGCAGCGTTGAAGTCACAGAGAACACTGAAGCTTTCTTT. The encoded protein is CSVEVTENTEAFF.

The chain links TRBV19 to TRBJ1-5; 8 bases are a match to TRBD1. The V gene's germline CDR1 is LNHDA and CDR2 SQIVND (reference sequence). The V and J ends lost 6 bases and 0 bases, in that order; junction bases with no gene match: 10. The CDR3 sequence is 17 residues long. The CDR3 is CASRKQGGKDSNQPQHF. The CDR3 DNA sequence: TGTGCCAGTAGAAAACAGGGGGGAAAAGATAGCAATCAGCCCCAGCATTTT. The whole variable domain, filled in from reference TRBV19 and TRBJ1-5, reads DGGITQSPKYLFRKEGQNVTLSCEQNLNHDAMYWYRQDPGQGLRLIYYSQIVNDFQKGDIAEGYSVSREKKESFPLTVTSAQKNPTAFYLCASRKQGGKDSNQPQHFGDGTRLSIL.

This chain links TRBV27 with TRBJ1-2; the D gene is possibly TRBD1 (5 bases). Germline-derived CDR1 and CDR2 are MNHEY and SMNVEV (reference sequence). V was cut by 0 bases and J by 2 bases, with 13 bases left in between. The CDR3 spans 16 residues. CDR3 bases: TGTGCCAGCAGTTTATCCCTCTCGACAGCCAACTATGGCTACACCTTC. Translated, it gives CASSLSLSTANYGYTF.

The chain combines TRBV2 with TRBJ1-1; D is ambiguous. The V end was cut by 4 bases, the J end by 2 bases, with 8 bases between. CDR1 is SNHLY and CDR2 is FYNNEI in the germline V gene. The CDR3 loop spans 13 amino acids. The CDR3 nucleotides are TGTGCCAGCAGTGCAGTAATAAACACTGAAGCTTTCTTT. This sequence encodes CASSAVINTEAFF.

The genes are TRBV7-9 and TRBJ1-2; no clear D gene. The germline V gene has CDR1 SEHNR and CDR2 FQNEAQ (reference sequence). The V gene lost 4 bases and the J gene lost 2 bases, with 5 bases spanning the gap. The CDR3 consists of 12 residues. In DNA form, the CDR3 reads TGTGCCAGCAGCTCCGGAAACTATGGCTACACCTTC. This sequence encodes CASSSGNYGYTF.

The chain carries TRBV7-2 and TRBJ2-5; 10 bases match TRBD2. The V segment lost 6 bases and the J segment 2 bases; nucleotides outside the gene matches: 9. The length of the CDR3 is 16 residues. Per the germline V gene, CDR1 is SGHTA and CDR2 is FQGNSA. Written as DNA, the CDR3 is TGTGCCAGCAGTCAACCCGGACTAGCGGATCAAGAGACCCAGTACTTC. Its translation: CASSQPGLADQETQYF.

The chain is built from TRBV24-1 and TRBJ1-2; D unresolved. With 2 bases removed from V and 4 bases from J, the gap between germline ends came to 1 base. The CDR3 is 11 amino acids. CDR1 KGHDR and CDR2 SFDVKD come from the germline V gene. The CDR3 loop is CATSDSYGYTF. In nucleotides, the CDR3 is TGTGCCACCAGTGATTCCTATGGCTACACCTTC.

The chain carries TRBV25-1 and TRBJ2-1, with 14 nucleotides matching TRBD2. CDR1 is MGHDK and CDR2 is SYGVNS in the germline V gene. The trim removed 3 bases at V and 5 bases at J, leaving 6 bases unmatched. This CDR3 has 17 residues. This chain's CDR3 is CASSDLGTSGGHNEQFF. The CDR3 DNA reads TGTGCCAGCAGTGATCTCGGGACTAGCGGGGGCCACAATGAGCAGTTCTTC.

In this sample, this clone turned up once. V gene TRBV11-2 combines with J gene TRBJ2-1, with 9 positions matching TRBD1. This CDR3 contains 18 residues. In germline, CDR1 is SGHAT, CDR2 FQNNGV. Trimming took 4 bases from V and 2 from J; bases not matched to a gene: 12. The CDR3 reads CASSSRAGTGPPYNEQFF. CDR3 sequence (DNA): TGTGCCAGCAGCTCAAGGGCCGGGACAGGGCCCCCCTACAATGAGCAGTTCTTC.

This clone came up once. The V gene is TRBV2, the J gene TRBJ1-2; unclear D gene. V dropped 2 bases and J dropped 4 bases, with 8 bases sitting between them. The CDR3 sequence is 13 residues long. Germline V gene lookup returns CDR1 SNHLY and CDR2 FYNNEI. The CDR3 coding sequence is TGTGCCAGCAGTGAATCGGGGATCTATGGCTACACCTTC. It codes for CASSESGIYGYTF. The entire variable domain, with the rest obtained from reference TRBV2 and TRBJ1-2, is as follows: EPEVTQTPSHQVTQMGQEVILRCVPISNHLYFYWYRQILGQKVEFLVSFYNNEISEKSEIFDDQFSVERPDGSNFTLKIRSTKLEDSAMYFCASSESGIYGYTFGSGTRLTVV.

The rearrangement links TRBV7-6 to TRBJ1-1, with no clear D. V was pared by 5 bases and J by 5 bases, with 15 bases between. This CDR3 comprises 14 residues. CDR1 is SGHVS and CDR2 is FNYEAQ in the germline V gene. The chain's CDR3 is CASSPRHLSTEAFF. The CDR3 nucleotides are TGTGCCAGCAGCCCGAGACATCTTTCTACTGAAGCTTTCTTT.

The V and J genes are TRBV6-1 and TRBJ2-3; D gene uncertain. This CDR3 is built from 14 residues. CDR1 is MNHNS, CDR2 SASEGT, per germline. V shed 2 bases and J shed 3 bases, with 9 bases lying between them. DNA for the CDR3: TGTGCCAGCAGTGAATCTGGCAGTACAGATACGCAGTATTTT. This codes for CASSESGSTDTQYF.

The chain's CDR3 is CASSLRTGASNSPLHF. The CDR3 DNA reads as TGCGCCAGCAGCTTACGGACAGGGGCCAGTAATTCACCCCTCCACTTT. This chain joins TRBV5-1 and TRBJ1-6; 9 nucleotides agree with TRBD1. The CDR3 covers 16 residues. CDR1 SGHRS and CDR2 YFSETQ come from the germline V gene. The ends lost 2 bases at V and 6 bases at J; junction bases unmatched: 6.

This clone appeared a single time. The V and J genes are TRBV7-6 and TRBJ2-7; 8 nucleotides line up with TRBD2. The germline gives CDR1 SGHVS, CDR2 FNYEAQ. The V gene end was trimmed by 0 bases and the J gene end by 5 bases; junction bases not matched to a gene: 6. The CDR3 consists of 15 residues. In DNA, the CDR3 is TGTGCCAGCAGCTTAGCGACTAGCGAGACAGACGAGCAGTACTTC. This encodes CASSLATSETDEQYF.

The rearrangement joins TRBV2 to TRBJ1-1, with D perhaps TRBD1 (5 bases). Trimming took off 9 bases at V and 10 bases at J, with 18 bases between the two ends. This CDR3 is 12 amino acids long. Germline lookup yields CDR1 SNHLY and CDR2 FYNNEI. CDR3 coding DNA: TGTGCCAGTGTAGAAAGTCCGGGGGGAGCTTTCTTT. Protein product: CASVESPGGAFF.

The chain has TRBV11-2 and TRBJ1-6, with 7 bases that match TRBD1. The CDR3 is 14 residues long. Germline CDR1 reads SGHAT; CDR2 reads FQNNGV. After removal of 2 bases from V and 11 bases from J, the junction contained 6 bases not matched to a gene. CDR3 DNA sequence: TGTGCCAGCAGCTTAACAGGGGCAGGGACACCCCTCCACTTT. This translates into CASSLTGAGTPLHF.

This clone was counted a single time. V is TRBV11-2 and J is TRBJ1-1; D not certain. Trimming removed 1 base at V and 1 base at J, with 4 bases between. This CDR3 spans 13 amino acids. CDR1 SGHAT and CDR2 FQNNGV come from the germline V gene. The CDR3 protein is CASSLGGNTEAFF. CDR3 nucleotides: TGTGCCAGCAGCTTAGGGGGGAACACTGAAGCTTTCTTT.